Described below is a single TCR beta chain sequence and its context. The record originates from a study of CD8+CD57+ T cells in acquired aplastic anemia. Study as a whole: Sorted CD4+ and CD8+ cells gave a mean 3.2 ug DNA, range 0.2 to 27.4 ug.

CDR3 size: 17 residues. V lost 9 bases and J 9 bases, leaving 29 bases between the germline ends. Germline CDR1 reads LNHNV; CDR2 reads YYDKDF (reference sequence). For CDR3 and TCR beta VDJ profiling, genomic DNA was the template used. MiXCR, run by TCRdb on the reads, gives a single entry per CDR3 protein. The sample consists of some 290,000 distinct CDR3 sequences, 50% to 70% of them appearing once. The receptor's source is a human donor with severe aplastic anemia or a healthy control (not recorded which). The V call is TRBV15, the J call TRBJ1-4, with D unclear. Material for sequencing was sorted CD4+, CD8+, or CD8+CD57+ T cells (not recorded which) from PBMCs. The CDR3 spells CATEWDRQLEGNKKLFF. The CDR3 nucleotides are TGTGCCACGGAGTGGGATCGCCAATTGGAAGGGAATAAAAAACTGTTTTTT.